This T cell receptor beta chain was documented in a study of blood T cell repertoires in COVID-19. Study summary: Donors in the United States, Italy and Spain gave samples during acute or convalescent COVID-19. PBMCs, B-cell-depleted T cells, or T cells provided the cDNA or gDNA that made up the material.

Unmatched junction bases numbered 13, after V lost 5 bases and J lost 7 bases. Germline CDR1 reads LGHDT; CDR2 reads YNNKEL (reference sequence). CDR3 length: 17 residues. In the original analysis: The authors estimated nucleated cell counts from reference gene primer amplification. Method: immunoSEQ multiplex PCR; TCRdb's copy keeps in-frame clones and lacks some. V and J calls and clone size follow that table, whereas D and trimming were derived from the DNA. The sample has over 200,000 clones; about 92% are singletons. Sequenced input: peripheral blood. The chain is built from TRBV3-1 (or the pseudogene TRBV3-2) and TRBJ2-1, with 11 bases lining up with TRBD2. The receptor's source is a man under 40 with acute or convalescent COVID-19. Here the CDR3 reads CASSFKVAGGFSNEQFF. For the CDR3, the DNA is TGTGCCAGCAGCTTCAAGGTAGCGGGGGGGTTTAGTAATGAGCAGTTCTTC.